This T cell receptor (beta chain) is drawn from a study of CD4 T cells in relation to SARS-CoV-2 and coronaviruses. As to this clone: Other nucleotide sequences in the sample specify the same CDR3.

Before the COVID-19 pandemic, during about 2011-2019, CD4+ T cells were taken from unexposed donors. Naive and memory CD4+ T cell DNA was deep-sequenced without culture. Only in-frame clones appear in the TCRdb table, and some are missing; sequencing was by immunoSEQ multiplex PCR. Of under 90,000 clones listed, over 90% are singletons. This sequence was found in a human donor in good health. Sequenced: naive CD4+ T cells from PBMCs. Sample subset: naive CD4+ T cells isolated by negative enrichment.

CDR3 sequence (DNA): TGTGCCAGCAGCGTGGGACAGGGAAACTATGGCTACACCTTC. Amino acids: CASSVGQGNYGYTF. This rearrangement joins TRBV9 to TRBJ1-2; 9 nucleotides match TRBD1. CDR1 is SGDLS and CDR2 is YYNGEE in the germline V gene. Trimming took 2 bases from V and 2 from J; bases not matched to a gene: 1. This CDR3 has 14 amino acids.